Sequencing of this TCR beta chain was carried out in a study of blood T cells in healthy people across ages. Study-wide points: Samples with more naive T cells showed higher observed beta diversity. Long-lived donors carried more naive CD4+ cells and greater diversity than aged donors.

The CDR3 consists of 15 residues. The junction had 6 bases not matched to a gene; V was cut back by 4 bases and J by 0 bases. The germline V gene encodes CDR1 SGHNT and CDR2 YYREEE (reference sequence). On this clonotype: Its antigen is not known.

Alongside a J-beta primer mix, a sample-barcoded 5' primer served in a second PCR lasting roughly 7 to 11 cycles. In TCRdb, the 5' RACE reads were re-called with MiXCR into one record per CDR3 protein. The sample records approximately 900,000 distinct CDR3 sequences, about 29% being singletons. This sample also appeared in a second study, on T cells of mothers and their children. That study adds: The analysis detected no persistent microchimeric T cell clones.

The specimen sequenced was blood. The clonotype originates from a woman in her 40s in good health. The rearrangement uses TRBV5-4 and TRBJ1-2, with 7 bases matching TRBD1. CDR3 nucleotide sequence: TGTGCCAGCAGCGAGGGACAGCTTTCTAACTATGGCTACACCTTC. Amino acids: CASSEGQLSNYGYTF.